This T cell receptor (beta chain) was sequenced during a study of a mutant IDH1 vaccine in newly diagnosed glioma. Indicated time point: week 35, safety follow-up. Topical imiquimod was applied with each vaccine dose, which held 300 ug of mutant IDH1 20-mer peptide. As regards this clone: Antigen: not known.

The data were produced by immunoSEQ multiplex PCR, yet TCRdb's version contains in-frame clones alone and is incomplete. The sample carries about 33,000 clones, roughly 77% recorded once. V lost 3 bases to trimming and J lost 4 bases; unmatched junction nucleotides: 4. Germline V gene data show CDR1 as LGHNA and CDR2 as YNFKEQ. CDR3 length: 15 residues. The sequencing here drew on PBMCs, taken from a glioma patient whose treatment included an IDH1 peptide vaccine. The TCR comes from a man aged 35 to 55 with glioma. Some clones in this sample may be carry-over from other donors' samples. The rearrangement links TRBV4-2 to TRBJ1-1; TRBD1 matches 11 bases. CDR3 nucleotide sequence: TGTGCCAGCAGCCAGGCCGGGACAGGGGGCACTGAAGCTTTCTTT. Residues: CASSQAGTGGTEAFF.